This entry describes one TCR beta chain. This sample is part of a study of blood T cell repertoires in COVID-19. The germline gives CDR1 SGHTA, CDR2 FQGTGA. V gave up 5 bases and J gave up 4 bases; unmatched junction bases: 5. The CDR3 totals 13 residues. In the authors' methods: Cell counts per sample came from amplifying reference gene primers. Clones were sequenced by immunoSEQ multiplex PCR, and TCRdb holds only the in-frame ones, with some missing. From that table come the V and J calls and clone size; the DNA was used to work out D and trimming. The sample yields roughly 200,000 clones, roughly 84% seen once.

The sample comprised peripheral blood. This receptor was obtained from a human donor in a cohort sampled during active COVID-19. V is TRBV7-3 and J is TRBJ2-7; 7 nucleotides agree with TRBD2. The CDR3 loop is CASSASGGYEQYF. DNA for the CDR3: TGTGCCAGCAGCGCTAGCGGAGGTTACGAGCAGTACTTC.